This paragraph reports one T cell receptor (beta chain). Its target is unknown. Both 60 Vbeta primers and 13 Jbeta primers went into the PCR. Method: immunoSEQ multiplex PCR; TCRdb's copy keeps in-frame clones and lacks some. The sample consists of roughly 110,000 clones, 55% to 80% of them appearing once. The sample comes from a study of cytomegalovirus exposure and HLA in healthy donors. Study observations and caveats: In a later analysis, V- and J-gene trimming of beta chains associated with a DCLRE1C missense variant, replicated independently. Among TCR beta chains, those listed as cytomegalovirus-associated numbered about 160.

Germline CDR1 and CDR2: MRHNA and SNTAGT. The V and J ends lost 3 bases and 1 base, in that order; junction bases with no gene match: 2. The CDR3 is 15 amino acids. Participants comprised healthy donors of bone marrow. The V gene is TRBV6-4, the J gene TRBJ2-2; 7 nucleotides agree with TRBD2. The sample comprised PBMCs. The sequence was collected from a woman between 25 and 40 years old in good health and CMV-seronegative. The CDR3 loop reads CASSEGGLNTGELFF. Written as DNA, the CDR3 is TGTGCCAGCAGTGAGGGAGGGTTGAACACCGGGGAGCTGTTTTTT.